The rows below give T cell receptor beta chains drawn from one sample of a study of shared clonotypes between healthy human individuals. Some clones are missing from TCRdb's copy, which holds only in-frame ones; the method was immunoSEQ multiplex PCR. Counted here are 2 million to 2.5 million clones, around 95% occurring once; the ten biggest clones make up approximately 0.13%. Source material: naive CD4+ T cells sorted from blood. Receptors were obtained from a man between 18 and 35 years old in good health. Each CDR3 is given with its conserved first and last residue. The order of the fields is D gene, J gene, V gene, clone size, CDR3 DNA, CDR3 protein. The D gene is left open where the match is weak. Size is omitted from some rows. Given values are once, few, many or a class for expanded clones.

. TRBJ2-3 TRBV12-5 . TGTGCTAGTGATAATTCCGGGGGACCCACAGATACGCAGTATTTT CASDNSGGPTDTQYF
. TRBJ2-4 TRBV28 once TGTGCCAGCAGTTTATCAGGGTCCCTTTTAAGAAACATTCAGTACTTC CASSLSGSLLRNIQYF
TRBD2 TRBJ2-7 TRBV5-1 once TGCGCCAGCAGTTGGGAGGGATCTCTCTACGAGCAGTACTTC CASSWEGSLYEQYF
. TRBJ2-2 TRBV30 . TGTGCCTGGAGTGTACTGCCCACCGGGGAGCTGTTTTTT CAWSVLPTGELFF
. TRBJ2-1 TRBV10-2 once TGCGCCAGCAGTGAGCCCCTGCAATCCTACAATGAGCAGTTCTTC CASSEPLQSYNEQFF
. TRBJ2-4 TRBV30 . TGTGCCTGGAGTTTCCGGGGGCTAGCCAAAAACATTCAGTACTTC CAWSFRGLAKNIQYF
. TRBJ2-2 TRBV7-9 . TGTGCCAGCAGCTTTTTATCCGGGGAGCTGTTTTTT CASSFLSGELFF
. TRBJ1-5 TRBV2 . TGTGCCAGCAGTTTCCAAAATAGCAATCAGCCCCAGCATTTT CASSFQNSNQPQHF
. TRBJ2-5 TRBV9 . TGTGCCAGCAGGGGTCGGGGGAGCACAGAGACCCAGTACTTC CASRGRGSTETQYF
. TRBJ2-1 TRBV10-3 . TGTGCCATCAAGGCAGGCTCCTACAATGAGCAGTTCTTC CAIKAGSYNEQFF
TRBD1 TRBJ2-2 TRBV6-5 . TGTGCCAGCAGTTTACAGGGGGCGGGCACCGGGGAGCTGTTTTTT CASSLQGAGTGELFF
. TRBJ1-5 TRBV7-2 . TGTGCCAGCAGCCTGGCATCAAGCAATCAGCCCCAGCATTTT CASSLASSNQPQHF
. TRBJ1-1 TRBV7-9 . TGTGCCAGCAGCTCCCGGGGGAGGGCCACTGAAGCTTTCTTT CASSSRGRATEAFF